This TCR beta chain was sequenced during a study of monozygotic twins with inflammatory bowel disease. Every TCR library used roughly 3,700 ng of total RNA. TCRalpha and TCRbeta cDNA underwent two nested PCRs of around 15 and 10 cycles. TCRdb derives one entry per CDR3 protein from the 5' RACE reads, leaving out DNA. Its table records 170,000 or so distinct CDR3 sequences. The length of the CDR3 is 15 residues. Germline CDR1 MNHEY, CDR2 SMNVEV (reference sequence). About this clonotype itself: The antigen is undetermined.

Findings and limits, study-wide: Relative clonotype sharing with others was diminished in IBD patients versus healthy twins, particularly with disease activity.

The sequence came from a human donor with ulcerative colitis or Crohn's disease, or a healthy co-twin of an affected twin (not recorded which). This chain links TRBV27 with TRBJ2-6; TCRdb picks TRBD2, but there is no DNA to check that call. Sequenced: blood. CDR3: CASRLGPSGANVLTF.